A single sample gave rise to the 18 T cell receptor beta chains below, sequenced in a study of CD8+CD57+ T cells in acquired aplastic anemia. Patients picked for sequencing had shown CD8+CD57+ cell expansion detected by flow cytometry. Researchers used genomic DNA as the template to profile TCR beta VDJ and CDR3. TCRdb re-called the reads through MiXCR, storing one row per CDR3 protein. Of approximately 160,000 distinct CDR3 sequences listed, 40% to 55% are singletons. The specimen sequenced was sorted CD4+, CD8+, or CD8+CD57+ T cells (not recorded which) from PBMCs. The receptors come from a human donor with aplastic anemia.

Concerning this clonotype: Since a much larger clone is just one base distant, this may be a read error. Since the CDR3 does not end with the conserved phenylalanine or tryptophan, this likely comes from a read error. It is unclear where the CDR3 begins or ends on the DNA, so no DNA is shown, and the CDR3 is as TCRdb lists it. The chain joins TRBV20-1 to TRBJ2-1; the table's D call TRBD1 went unverified against the DNA. The CDR3 contains 11 residues when both ends are counted. CDR1 DFQATT and CDR2 SNEGSKA come from the germline V gene (reference sequence). CDR3 region: CSAGGARQEFL.

V usage is TRBV15 and J usage is TRBJ2-7; tentatively, D is TRBD2 (7 bases). V lost 0 bases and J lost 6, with 15 bases in between. Germline CDR1 LNHNV, CDR2 YYDKDF (reference sequence). This CDR3 is 15 amino acids long. Here the CDR3 reads CATSRDRGGGSEQYV. CDR3 nucleotides: TGTGCCACCAGCAGAGATCGAGGGGGGGGATCCGAGCAGTACGTC.

The chain combines TRBV19 with TRBJ1-3; D gene unclear. Germline-derived CDR1 and CDR2 are LNHDA and SQIVND (reference sequence). The length of the CDR3 is 16 residues. V lost 3 bases to trimming and J lost 1 base, with 13 bases between them. CDR3 in DNA: TGTGCCAGTAGTATTGTTCGGGGAGGTTCTGGAAACACCATATATTTT. Protein product: CASSIVRGGSGNTIYF.

This clonotype was observed a handful of times. A much larger clone lies a single base off, so this may be a read error. The V gene is TRBV5-1, the J gene TRBJ1-1; D unresolved. CDR3 length: 15 residues. CDR1 and CDR2 (germline): SGHRS, YFSETQ. DNA of the CDR3: TGCGCCAGCAGCGTGGAAGGACGGGTGAACACTGAAGCTCTCTTT. Its translation: CASSVEGRVNTEALF.

CDR3 in DNA: TGCGCCAGCAGCACCTCACAGGGTCAGCCCCAGCATTTT. This sequence encodes CASSTSQGQPQHF. The chain carries TRBV5-1 and TRBJ1-5; D may be TRBD1 (6 bases). The CDR3 runs 13 residues. CDR1 is SGHRS and CDR2 is YFSETQ in the germline V gene. V was trimmed by 4 bases and J by 6 bases, leaving 11 bases between them. Drawing the rest from reference TRBV5-1 and TRBJ1-5, the complete variable domain is KAGVTQTPRYLIKTRGQQVTLSCSPISGHRSVSWYQQTPGQGLQFLFEYFSETQRNKGNFPGRFSGRQFSNSRSEMNVSTLELGDSALYLCASSTSQGQPQHFGDGTRLSIL.

This clonotype was found many times. The V and J genes are TRBV7-2 and TRBJ1-6; D call uncertain. The germline V and J ends were trimmed by 5 bases and 6 bases, with 11 bases remaining between them. The CDR3 consists of 14 residues. From germline, CDR1 is SGHTA and CDR2 FQGNSA. The CDR3 here is CASSQAGPNSPLHF. CDR3 nucleotides: TGTGCCAGCAGCCAAGCAGGACCTAATTCACCCCTCCACTTT.

This clonotype was found a few times. Because the CDR3 is missing its conserved closing phenylalanine or tryptophan, this is likely a read error. Because the CDR3's place on the DNA is in doubt, the DNA is left out and the CDR3 is given as listed by TCRdb. V and J are TRBV24-1 and TRBJ1-2. Counting both end residues, the CDR3 totals 11 amino acids. Germline V gives CDR1 KGHDR, CDR2 SFDVKD. The CDR3 sequence: CATRGLDGCTL.

As to this clonotype: A read error is possible here, since a much larger clone lies one base away. This chain joins TRBV12-3 or TRBV12-4 and TRBJ1-4, with TRBD1 identical over 9 bases. The ends lost 6 bases at V and 8 bases at J; junction bases unmatched: 4. The CDR3 spans 13 residues. The CDR3 sequence: CASRGQGPEKLFF. DNA of the CDR3: TGTGCCAGCAGAGGACAGGGGCCCGAAAAACTGTTTTTT.

The sample holds many counts of this clonotype. The chain links TRBV7-2 to TRBJ2-1; TRBD1 aligns across 9 bases. Germline CDR1 SGHTA, CDR2 FQGNSA. The CDR3 has 15 residues. The V and J ends lost 4 bases and 6 bases, in that order; junction bases with no gene match: 7. Here the CDR3 reads CASSSDRGSINEQFF. CDR3 nucleotides: TGTGCCAGCAGCTCGGACAGGGGTTCCATCAATGAGCAGTTCTTC.

This clonotype was recorded at least ten times. This rearrangement joins TRBV6-6 to TRBJ1-1; D is unresolved. Looked up from germline, CDR1 is MNHNY and CDR2 is SVGAGI (reference sequence). With 2 bases removed from V and 4 bases from J, the gap between germline ends came to 8 bases. CDR3 length: 13 residues. CDR3 DNA: TGTGCCAGCAGTTACCACGGCGGCACTGAAGCTTTCTTT. It encodes CASSYHGGTEAFF.

The rearrangement joins TRBV15 to TRBJ2-5; the match to TRBD2 covers 11 bases. From germline, CDR1 is LNHNV and CDR2 YYDKDF (reference sequence). This CDR3 region has 14 residues. J gave up 4 bases and V 6 bases, and 4 bases lay outside the gene matches. CDR3 nucleotide sequence: TGTGCCACCAGTATTGGACTAGCGGGAGAGACCCAGTACTTC. Translated: CATSIGLAGETQYF.

The J gene is TRBJ2-7, the V gene TRBV20-1, with 7 bases that match TRBD2. V lost 0 bases to trimming and J lost 6 bases; unmatched junction nucleotides: 5. The CDR3 consists of 13 residues. Germline CDR1 is DFQATT and CDR2 is SNEGSKA (reference sequence). The CDR3 region is CSARDGGGGEQYF. CDR3 DNA: TGCAGTGCTAGAGATGGCGGGGGTGGCGAGCAGTACTTC.

The chain has TRBV7-3 and TRBJ2-7; TRBD1 matches at 8 bases. With V trimmed by 0 bases and J by 2 bases, 3 bases remained unmatched. Looked up from germline, CDR1 is SGHTA and CDR2 is FQGTGA. There are 15 residues in the CDR3. The CDR3 DNA follows: TGTGCCAGCAGCTTAACGTCAGGGGGCACCTACGAGCAGTACTTC. Protein product: CASSLTSGGTYEQYF.

Notes on this clonotype: This could be a read error, since a much larger clone is one nucleotide away. The CDR3 carries no conserved terminal phenylalanine or tryptophan, so it likely arises from a read error. This sequence joins TRBV25-1 and TRBJ2-3; D is uncertain. V shed 5 bases and J shed 4 bases, with 22 bases lying between them. In germline, CDR1 is MGHDK, CDR2 SYGVNS. The CDR3 is made up of 17 amino acids. This chain's CDR3 is CASSYSPLGIRADTQYL. In nucleotides, the CDR3 is TGTGCCAGCAGTTACTCCCCGCTAGGGATCCGGGCAGATACGCAGTATCTT.

Concerning this clonotype itself: The germline gene is not matched at one end of the junction; a read error may be the cause. This chain uses TRBV7-7 with TRBJ2-1, with TRBD1 identical over 7 bases. The length of the CDR3 is 13 residues. The germline V gene encodes CDR1 SSHAT and CDR2 FNYEAQ (reference sequence). The CDR3 DNA sequence: TGTGCTAGCAGCTTAGACAGGGACAATGAGCAGTTCTTC. Translating it yields CASSLDRDNEQFF.

The chain is built from TRBV12-3 or TRBV12-4 and TRBJ2-7, with D possibly matching TRBD1 (6 bases). CDR3 length equals 16 residues. Trimming shortened V by 5 bases and J by 0 bases, and 17 bases separated the two germline ends. CDR3 nucleotide sequence: TGTGCCAGCAGTCTGACCGGGACATCGAGCTCCTACGAGCAGTACTTC. Translated: CASSLTGTSSSYEQYF.

The chain couples TRBV12-3 or TRBV12-4 to TRBJ1-3; D is unclear. The CDR3 is 15 amino acids. V lost 3 bases and J 2 bases, leaving 11 bases between the germline ends. DNA for the CDR3: TGTGCCAGCAGTTTCCGGGGTTACACTGGAAACACCATATATTTT. Translated, it gives CASSFRGYTGNTIYF.

The sample holds many counts of this clonotype. The chain employs TRBV9 and TRBJ2-1; D gene unclear. The CDR3 has 15 residues. Germline CDR1 and CDR2: SGDLS and YYNGEE. V was clipped by 3 bases and J by 5 bases, with 15 bases between them. CDR3 protein: CASSAHKSGDNEQFF. The CDR3 coding sequence is TGTGCCAGCAGCGCCCACAAATCCGGAGACAATGAGCAGTTCTTC.